The present entry profiles one T cell receptor beta chain with its context. The antigen is undetermined. The CDR3 runs to 13 residues. Trimming stripped 4 bases from V and 2 bases from J, with 7 bases between. The V gene's germline CDR1 is KGHDR and CDR2 SFDVKD. This sample was included in a study of blood T cells in healthy people across ages. Study background: About one barcoded beta molecule per two T cells was the capture yield of template switching.

Samples each had at least 5 micrograms of total RNA extracted. Alongside a J-beta primer mix, a sample-barcoded 5' primer served in a second PCR lasting about 7 to 11 cycles. A single record per CDR3 protein comes from TCRdb applying MiXCR to the 5' RACE reads. Altogether about 1.8 million distinct CDR3 sequences are present, around half being singletons, with the ten largest covering approximately 2%. Broader study findings: A roughly linear age-dependent decrease characterized TCR beta diversity per million T cells.

The chain has TRBV24-1 and TRBJ2-5; D gene unclear. Sequenced input: blood. The origin of this receptor is a woman aged 40 to 50 in good health. As DNA, the CDR3 is TGTGCCACCAGTGACCCAGATCAAGAGACCCAGTACTTC. This codes for CATSDPDQETQYF.